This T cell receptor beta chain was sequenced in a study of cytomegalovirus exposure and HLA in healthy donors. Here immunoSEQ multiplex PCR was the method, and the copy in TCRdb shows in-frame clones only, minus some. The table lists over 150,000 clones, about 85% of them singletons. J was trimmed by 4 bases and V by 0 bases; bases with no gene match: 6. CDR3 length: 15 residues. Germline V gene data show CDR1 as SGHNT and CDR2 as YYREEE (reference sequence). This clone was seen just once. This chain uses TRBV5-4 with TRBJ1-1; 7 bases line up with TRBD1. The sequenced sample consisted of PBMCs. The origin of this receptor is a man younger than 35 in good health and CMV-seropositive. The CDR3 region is CASSLGLGGVTEAFF. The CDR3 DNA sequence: TGTGCCAGCAGCTTGGGACTAGGGGGCGTCACTGAAGCTTTCTTT.